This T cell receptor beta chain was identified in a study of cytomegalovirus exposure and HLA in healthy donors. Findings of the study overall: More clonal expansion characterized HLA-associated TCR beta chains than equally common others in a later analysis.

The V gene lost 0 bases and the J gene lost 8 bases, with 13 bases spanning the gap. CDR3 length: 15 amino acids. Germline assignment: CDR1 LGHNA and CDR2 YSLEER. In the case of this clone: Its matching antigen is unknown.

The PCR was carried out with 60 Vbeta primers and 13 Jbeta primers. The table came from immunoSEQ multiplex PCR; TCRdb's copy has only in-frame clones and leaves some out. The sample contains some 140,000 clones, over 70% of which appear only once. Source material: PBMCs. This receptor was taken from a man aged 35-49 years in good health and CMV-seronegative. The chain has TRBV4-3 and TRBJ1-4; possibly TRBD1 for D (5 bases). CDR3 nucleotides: TGCGCCAGCAGCCAAGAGACTTGGACAAAAGAAAAACTGTTTTTT. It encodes CASSQETWTKEKLFF.